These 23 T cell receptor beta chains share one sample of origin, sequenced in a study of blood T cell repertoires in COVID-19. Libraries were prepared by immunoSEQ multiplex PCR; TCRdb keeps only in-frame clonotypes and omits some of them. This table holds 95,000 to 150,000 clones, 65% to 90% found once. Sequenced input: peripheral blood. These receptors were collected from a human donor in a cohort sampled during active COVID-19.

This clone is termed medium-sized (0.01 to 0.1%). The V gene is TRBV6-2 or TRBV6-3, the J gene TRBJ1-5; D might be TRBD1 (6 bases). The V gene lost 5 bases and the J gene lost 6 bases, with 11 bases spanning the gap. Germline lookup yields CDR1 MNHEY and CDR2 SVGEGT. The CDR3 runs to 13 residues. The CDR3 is CASSTQGAQPQHF. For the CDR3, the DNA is TGTGCCAGCAGTACACAGGGCGCTCAGCCCCAGCATTTT.

The DNA of the CDR3 is TGCAGCGTTGGGACTCAGCAAGAGACCCAGTACTTC. This sequence encodes CSVGTQQETQYF. The chain uses TRBV29-1 and TRBJ2-5; TRBD2 is a possible D gene (5 bases). Trimming took 4 bases from V and 2 from J, leaving 8 bases between them. Germline CDR1 SQVTM, CDR2 ANQGSEA. CDR3 length: 12 amino acids.

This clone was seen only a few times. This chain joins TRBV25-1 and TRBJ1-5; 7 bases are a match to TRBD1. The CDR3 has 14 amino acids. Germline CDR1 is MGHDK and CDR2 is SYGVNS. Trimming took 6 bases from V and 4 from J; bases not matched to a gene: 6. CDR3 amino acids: CASSTDRVNQPQHF. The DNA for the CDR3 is TGTGCCAGCAGCACCGACAGGGTTAATCAGCCCCAGCATTTT. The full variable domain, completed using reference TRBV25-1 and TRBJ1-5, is EADIYQTPRYLVIGTGKKITLECSQTMGHDKMYWYQQDPGMELHLIHYSYGVNSTEKGDLSSESTVSRIRTEHFPLTLESARPSHTSQYLCASSTDRVNQPQHFGDGTRLSIL.

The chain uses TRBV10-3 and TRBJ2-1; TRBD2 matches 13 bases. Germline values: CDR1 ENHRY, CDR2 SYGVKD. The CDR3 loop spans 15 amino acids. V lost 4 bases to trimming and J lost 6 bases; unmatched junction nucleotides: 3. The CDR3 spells CAISATSGGFNEQFF. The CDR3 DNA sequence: TGTGCCATCAGTGCGACTAGCGGGGGGTTCAATGAGCAGTTCTTC.

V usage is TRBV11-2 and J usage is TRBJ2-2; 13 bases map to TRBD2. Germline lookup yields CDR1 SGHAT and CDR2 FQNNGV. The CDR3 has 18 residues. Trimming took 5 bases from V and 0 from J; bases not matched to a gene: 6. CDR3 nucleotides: TGTGCCAGCAGCCCCCCCGGGACTAGCGGGACGAACACCGGGGAGCTGTTTTTT. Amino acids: CASSPPGTSGTNTGELFF.

This CDR3 is CASSRAGKTEAFF. The CDR3, as DNA: TGTGCCAGCAGTAGAGCAGGGAAAACTGAAGCTTTCTTT. The chain carries TRBV6-5 and TRBJ1-1, with a possible D match to TRBD1 (5 bases). V was pared by 5 bases and J by 5 bases, with 12 bases between. Germline loops: CDR1 MNHEY, CDR2 SVGAGI. This CDR3 contains 13 residues.

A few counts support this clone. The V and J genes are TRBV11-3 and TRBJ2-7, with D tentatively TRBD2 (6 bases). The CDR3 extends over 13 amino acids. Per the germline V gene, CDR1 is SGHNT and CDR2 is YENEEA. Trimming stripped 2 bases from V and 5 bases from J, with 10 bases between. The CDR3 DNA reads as TGTGCCAGCAGCTTAACGGGGAGGCACGAGCAGTACTTC. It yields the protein CASSLTGRHEQYF.

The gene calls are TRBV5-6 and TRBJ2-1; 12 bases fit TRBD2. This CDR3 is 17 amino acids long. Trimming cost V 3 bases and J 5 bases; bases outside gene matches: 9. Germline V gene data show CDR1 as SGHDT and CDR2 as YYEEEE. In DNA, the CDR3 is TGTGCCAGCAGCTCCCCCTATCTAGCGGGGGGGGACAATGAGCAGTTCTTC. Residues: CASSSPYLAGGDNEQFF. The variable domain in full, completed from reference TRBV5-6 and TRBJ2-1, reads DAGVTQSPTHLIKTRGQQVTLRCSPKSGHDTVSWYQQALGQGPQFIFQYYEEEERQRGNFPDRFSGHQFPNYSSELNVNALLLGDSALYLCASSSPYLAGGDNEQFFGPGTRLTVL.

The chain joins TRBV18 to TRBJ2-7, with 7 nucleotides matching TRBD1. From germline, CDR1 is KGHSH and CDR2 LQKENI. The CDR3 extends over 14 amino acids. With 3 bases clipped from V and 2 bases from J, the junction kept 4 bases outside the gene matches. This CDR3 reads CASSPDRVTYEQYF. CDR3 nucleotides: TGTGCCAGCTCACCCGACAGGGTTACCTACGAGCAGTACTTC.

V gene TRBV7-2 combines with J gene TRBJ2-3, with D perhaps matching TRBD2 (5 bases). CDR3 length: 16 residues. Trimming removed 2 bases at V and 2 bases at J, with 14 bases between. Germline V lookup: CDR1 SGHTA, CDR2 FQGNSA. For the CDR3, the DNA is TGTGCCAGCAGCTTATCGGGGTTGCCTATCACAGATACGCAGTATTTT. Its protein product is CASSLSGLPITDTQYF.

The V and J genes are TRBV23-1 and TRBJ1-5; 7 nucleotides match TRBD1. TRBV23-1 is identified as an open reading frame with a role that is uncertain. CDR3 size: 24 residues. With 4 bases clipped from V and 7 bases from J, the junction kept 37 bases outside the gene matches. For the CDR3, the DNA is TGCGCCAGCAGTCGCGGGCCTTTCTACCCGGCTTCAATACTCCCGACAGGGATGGACCAGCCCCAGCATTTT. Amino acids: CASSRGPFYPASILPTGMDQPQHF.

CDR3 bases: TGTGCCAGCAGCCAGGACAGGGGCCACTACAATGAGCAGTTCTTC. Encoded protein: CASSQDRGHYNEQFF. The rearrangement links TRBV6-2 or TRBV6-3 to TRBJ2-1; 9 positions match TRBD1. Unmatched junction bases numbered 6, after V lost 6 bases and J lost 3 bases. The germline V gene has CDR1 MNHEY and CDR2 SVGEGT. The CDR3 consists of 15 residues.

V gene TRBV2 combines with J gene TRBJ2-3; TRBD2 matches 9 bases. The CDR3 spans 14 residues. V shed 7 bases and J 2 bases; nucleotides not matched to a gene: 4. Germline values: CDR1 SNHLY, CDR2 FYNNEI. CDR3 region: CASNLAGTTDTQYF. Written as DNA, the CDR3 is TGTGCCAGCAACCTAGCGGGGACCACAGATACGCAGTATTTT.

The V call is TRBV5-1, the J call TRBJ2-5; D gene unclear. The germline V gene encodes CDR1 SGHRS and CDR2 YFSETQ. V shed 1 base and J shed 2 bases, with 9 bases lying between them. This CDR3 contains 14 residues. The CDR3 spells CASSLSTAQETQYF. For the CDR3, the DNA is TGCGCCAGCAGCTTGTCAACTGCTCAAGAGACCCAGTACTTC.

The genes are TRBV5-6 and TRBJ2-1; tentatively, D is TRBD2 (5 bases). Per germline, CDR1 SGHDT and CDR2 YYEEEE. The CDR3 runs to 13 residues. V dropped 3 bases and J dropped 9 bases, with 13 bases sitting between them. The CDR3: CASSWTGGGEQFF. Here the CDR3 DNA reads TGTGCCAGCAGCTGGACCGGAGGCGGTGAGCAGTTCTTC.

The CDR3 loop reads CASSDYENSPLHF. In DNA form, the CDR3 reads TGTGCCAGCAGTGACTACGAGAATTCACCCCTCCACTTT. The J gene is TRBJ1-6, the V gene TRBV2; D not resolved. Between the trimmed V and J ends, which lost 3 bases and 7 bases, there was a span of 7 bases. The germline V gene encodes CDR1 SNHLY and CDR2 FYNNEI. The CDR3 covers 13 residues.

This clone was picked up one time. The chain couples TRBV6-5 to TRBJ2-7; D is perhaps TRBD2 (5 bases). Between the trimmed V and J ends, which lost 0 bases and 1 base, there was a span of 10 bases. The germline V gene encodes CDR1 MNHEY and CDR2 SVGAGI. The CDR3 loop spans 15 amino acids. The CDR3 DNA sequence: TGTGCCAGCAGTTACTCGGTAAGGGAGTCCTACGAGCAGTACTTC. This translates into CASSYSVRESYEQYF.

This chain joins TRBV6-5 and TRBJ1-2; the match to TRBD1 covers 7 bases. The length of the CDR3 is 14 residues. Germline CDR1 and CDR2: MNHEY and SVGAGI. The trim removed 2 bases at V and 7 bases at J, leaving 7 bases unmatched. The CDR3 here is CASSYRTGGFGYTF. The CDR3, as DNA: TGTGCCAGCAGTTACAGGACAGGCGGCTTTGGCTACACCTTC.

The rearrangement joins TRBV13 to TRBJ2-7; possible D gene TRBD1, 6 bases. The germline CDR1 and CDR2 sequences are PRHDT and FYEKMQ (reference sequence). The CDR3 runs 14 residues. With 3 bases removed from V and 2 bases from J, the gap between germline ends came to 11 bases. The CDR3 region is CASSFRDRPYEQYF. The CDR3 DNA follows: TGTGCCAGCAGCTTCCGAGACAGGCCCTACGAGCAGTACTTC. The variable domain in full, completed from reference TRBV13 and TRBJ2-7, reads AAGVIQSPRHLIKEKRETATLKCYPIPRHDTVYWYQQGPGQDPQFLISFYEKMQSDKGSIPDRFSAQQFSDYHSELNMSSLELGDSALYFCASSFRDRPYEQYFGPGTRLTVT.

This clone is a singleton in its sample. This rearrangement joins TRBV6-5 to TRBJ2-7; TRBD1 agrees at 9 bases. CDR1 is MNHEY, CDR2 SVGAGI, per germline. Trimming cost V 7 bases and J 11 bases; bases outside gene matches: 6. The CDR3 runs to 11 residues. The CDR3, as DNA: TGTGCCAGCAAACAGGGGGCGGGGGAGTACTTC. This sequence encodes CASKQGAGEYF.

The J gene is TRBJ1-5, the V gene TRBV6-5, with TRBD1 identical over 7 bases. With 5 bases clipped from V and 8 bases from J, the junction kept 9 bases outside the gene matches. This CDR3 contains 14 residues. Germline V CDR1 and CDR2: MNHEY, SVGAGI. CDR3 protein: CASSLDRVQEPQHF. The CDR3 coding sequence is TGTGCCAGCAGTCTCGACAGGGTTCAAGAGCCCCAGCATTTT.

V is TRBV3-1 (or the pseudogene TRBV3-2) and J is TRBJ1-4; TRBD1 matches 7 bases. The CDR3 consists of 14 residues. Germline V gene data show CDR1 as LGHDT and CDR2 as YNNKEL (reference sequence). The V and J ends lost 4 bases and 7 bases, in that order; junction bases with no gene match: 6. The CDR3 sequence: CASSRSDRSEKLFF. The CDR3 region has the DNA TGTGCCAGCAGCCGATCGGACAGGTCTGAAAAACTGTTTTTT.

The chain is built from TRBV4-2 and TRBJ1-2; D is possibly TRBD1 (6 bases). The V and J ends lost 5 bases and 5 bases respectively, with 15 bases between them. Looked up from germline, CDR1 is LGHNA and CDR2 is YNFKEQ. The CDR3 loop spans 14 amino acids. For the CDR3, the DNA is TGTGCCAGCAGCGGAACCACAGGGAGATATGGCTACACCTTC. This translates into CASSGTTGRYGYTF.